This TCR beta chain was obtained from a study of blood T cell repertoires in COVID-19. This clone was recorded a few times. Germline V gene lookup returns CDR1 MNHEY and CDR2 SMNVEV (reference sequence). The V segment lost 10 bases and the J segment 0 bases; nucleotides outside the gene matches: 4. This CDR3 is 14 amino acids long. Assay: immunoSEQ multiplex PCR; the TCRdb copy retains only in-frame clones and omits some. Here the sample spans 120,000 to 150,000 clones, 75% to 90% being singletons. This chain joins TRBV27 and TRBJ2-2, with 8 positions matching TRBD2. This sequence originates from a man aged 45-65 years in a cohort exposed to, infected with or recovered from COVID-19 (not recorded which). The sample comprised PBMCs or T cells enriched from blood (not recorded which). The CDR3 nucleotides are TGTGCCACCCTAGCGGGTACGAACACCGGGGAGCTGTTTTTT. It is translated as CATLAGTNTGELFF.